This TCR beta chain was sequenced in a study of cytomegalovirus exposure and HLA in healthy donors. Amplification used 60 Vbeta primers and 13 Jbeta primers. Data came from immunoSEQ multiplex PCR; TCRdb stores just in-frame clones and leaves some out. The sample holds 150,000 to 200,000 clones, around three quarters seen once. This receptor was taken from a woman between 50 and 59 years old in good health and CMV-seronegative. Sequences were obtained from PBMCs.

The DNA of the CDR3 is TGTGCCAGCAGCCCCGGGCAGGGTGGAAACATTCAGTACTTC. Its translation is CASSPGQGGNIQYF. V gene TRBV7-2 combines with J gene TRBJ2-4; D possibly corresponds to TRBD1 (5 bases). The V and J ends lost 5 bases and 6 bases respectively, with 14 bases between them. The CDR3 sequence is 14 residues long. Germline V CDR1 and CDR2: SGHTA, FQGNSA.